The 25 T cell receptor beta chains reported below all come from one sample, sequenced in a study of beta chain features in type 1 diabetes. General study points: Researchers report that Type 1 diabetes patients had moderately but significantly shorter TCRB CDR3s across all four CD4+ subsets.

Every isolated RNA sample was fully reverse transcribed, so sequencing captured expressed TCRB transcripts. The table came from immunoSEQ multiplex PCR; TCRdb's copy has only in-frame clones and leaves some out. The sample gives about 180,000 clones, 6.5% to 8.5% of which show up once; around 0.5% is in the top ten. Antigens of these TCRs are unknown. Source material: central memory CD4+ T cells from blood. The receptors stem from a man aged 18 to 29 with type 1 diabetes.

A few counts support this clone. CDR3 DNA: TGTGCCAGCAGCCGGACTAGCGGGGAGGAAAATGAGCAGTTCTTC. It yields the protein CASSRTSGEENEQFF. V gene TRBV7-2 combines with J gene TRBJ2-1; 12 bases map to TRBD2. CDR1 and CDR2 (germline): SGHTA, FQGNSA. The CDR3 loop spans 15 amino acids. V shed 5 bases and J 7 bases; nucleotides not matched to a gene: 6.

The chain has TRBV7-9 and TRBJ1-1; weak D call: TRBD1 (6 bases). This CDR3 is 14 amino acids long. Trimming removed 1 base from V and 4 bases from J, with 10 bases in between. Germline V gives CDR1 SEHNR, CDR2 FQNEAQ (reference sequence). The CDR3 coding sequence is TGTGCCAGCAGCTTAGAGGAAGGGGGCACTGAAGCTTTCTTT. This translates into CASSLEEGGTEAFF.

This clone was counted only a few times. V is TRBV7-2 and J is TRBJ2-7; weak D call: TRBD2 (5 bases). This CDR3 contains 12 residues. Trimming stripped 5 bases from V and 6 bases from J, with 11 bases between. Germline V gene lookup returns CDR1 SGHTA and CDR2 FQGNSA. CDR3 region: CASSTDSREQYF. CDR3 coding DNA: TGTGCCAGCAGCACGGACTCCCGCGAGCAGTACTTC.

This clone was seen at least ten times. CDR3 sequence (DNA): TGCGCCAGCAGTCGAGCGGGAGAAGCCAAAAACATTCAGTACTTC. This translates into CASSRAGEAKNIQYF. The chain couples TRBV23-1 to TRBJ2-4; TRBD2 aligns across 8 bases. TRBV23-1 is annotated as an ORF whose role is uncertain. CDR3 length: 15 residues. The trim removed 4 bases at V and 0 bases at J, leaving 2 bases unmatched.

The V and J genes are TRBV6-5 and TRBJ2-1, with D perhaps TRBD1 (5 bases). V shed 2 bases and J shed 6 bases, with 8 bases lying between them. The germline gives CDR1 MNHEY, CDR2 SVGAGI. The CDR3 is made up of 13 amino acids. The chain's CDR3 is CASSYITGNEQFF. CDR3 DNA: TGTGCCAGCAGTTACATCACAGGCAATGAGCAGTTCTTC.

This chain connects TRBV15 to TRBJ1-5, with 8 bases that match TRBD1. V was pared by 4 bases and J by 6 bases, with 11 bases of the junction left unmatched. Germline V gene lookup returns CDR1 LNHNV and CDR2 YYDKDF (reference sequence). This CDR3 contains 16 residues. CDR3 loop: CATSTRTGNTGQPQHF. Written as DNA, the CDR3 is TGTGCCACCAGCACTCGGACAGGGAATACAGGTCAGCCCCAGCATTTT.

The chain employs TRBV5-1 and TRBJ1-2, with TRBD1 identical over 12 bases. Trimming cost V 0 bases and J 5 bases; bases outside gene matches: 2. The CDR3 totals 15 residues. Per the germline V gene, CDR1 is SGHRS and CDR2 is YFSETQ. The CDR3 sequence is CASSLEGQGAYGYTF. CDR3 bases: TGCGCCAGCAGCTTGGAGGGACAGGGGGCGTATGGCTACACCTTC.

The CDR3 bases are TGTGCCAGCAGTCCGGGACAGGGGGCAGATACGCAGTATTTT. Translation gives CASSPGQGADTQYF. The V call is TRBV6-5, the J call TRBJ2-3; the match to TRBD1 covers 11 bases. From germline, CDR1 is MNHEY and CDR2 SVGAGI. With V trimmed by 5 bases and J by 4 bases, 2 bases remained unmatched. The CDR3 spans 14 residues.

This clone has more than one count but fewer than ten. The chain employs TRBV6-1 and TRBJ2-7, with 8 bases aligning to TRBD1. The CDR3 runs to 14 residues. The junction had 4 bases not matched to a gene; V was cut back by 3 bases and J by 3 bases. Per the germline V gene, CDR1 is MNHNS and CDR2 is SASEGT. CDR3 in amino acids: CASSDLDRVYEQYF. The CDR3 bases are TGTGCCAGCAGTGATCTGGACAGGGTCTACGAGCAGTACTTC.

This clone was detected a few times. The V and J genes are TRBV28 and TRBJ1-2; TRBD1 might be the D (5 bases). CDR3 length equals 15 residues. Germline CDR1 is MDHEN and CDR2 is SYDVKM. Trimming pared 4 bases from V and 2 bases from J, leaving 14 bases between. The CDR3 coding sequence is TGTGCCAGCAGTTACATCAGGGAAGGGAACTATGGCTACACCTTC. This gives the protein CASSYIREGNYGYTF.

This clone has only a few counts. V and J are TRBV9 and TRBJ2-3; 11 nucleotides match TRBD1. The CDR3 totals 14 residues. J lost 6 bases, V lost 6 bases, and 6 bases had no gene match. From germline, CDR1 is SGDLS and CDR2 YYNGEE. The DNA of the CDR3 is TGTGCCAGCAACAGGGACAGGGGGACCGATACGCAGTATTTT. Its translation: CASNRDRGTDTQYF.

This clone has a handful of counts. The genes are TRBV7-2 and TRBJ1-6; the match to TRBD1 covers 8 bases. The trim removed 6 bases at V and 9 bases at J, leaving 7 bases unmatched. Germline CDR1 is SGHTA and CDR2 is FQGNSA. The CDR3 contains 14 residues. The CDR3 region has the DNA TGTGCCAGCAGACTAGGACAGGGTAGTTCACCCCTCCACTTT. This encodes CASRLGQGSSPLHF.

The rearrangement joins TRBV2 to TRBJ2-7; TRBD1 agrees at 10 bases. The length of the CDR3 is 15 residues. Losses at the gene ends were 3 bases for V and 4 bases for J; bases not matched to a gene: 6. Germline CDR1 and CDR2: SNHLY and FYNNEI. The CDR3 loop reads CASSDWDRGDYEQYF. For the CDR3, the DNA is TGTGCCAGCAGTGATTGGGACAGGGGCGATTACGAGCAGTACTTC.

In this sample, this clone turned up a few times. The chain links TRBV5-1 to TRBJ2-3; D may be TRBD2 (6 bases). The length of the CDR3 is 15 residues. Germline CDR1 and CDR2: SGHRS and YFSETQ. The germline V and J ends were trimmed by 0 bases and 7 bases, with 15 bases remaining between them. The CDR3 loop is CASSLDQRAQNTQYF. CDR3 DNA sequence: TGCGCCAGCAGCTTGGATCAGCGGGCCCAGAATACGCAGTATTTT.

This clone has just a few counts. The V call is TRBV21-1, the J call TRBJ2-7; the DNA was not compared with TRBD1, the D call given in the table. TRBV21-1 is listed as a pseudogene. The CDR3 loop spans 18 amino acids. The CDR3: CASSKSRGNRVRPYEQYF. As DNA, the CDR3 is TGTGCCAGCAGCAAATCGAGAGGTAACAGGGTCAGACCCTACGAGCAGTACTTC.

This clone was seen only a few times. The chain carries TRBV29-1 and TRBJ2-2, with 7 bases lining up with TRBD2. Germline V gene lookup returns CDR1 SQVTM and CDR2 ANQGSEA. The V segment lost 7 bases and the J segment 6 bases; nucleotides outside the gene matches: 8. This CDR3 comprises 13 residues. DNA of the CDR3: TGCAGCGCCCGGGAGGTCTCTCCCGGGGAGCTGTTTTTT. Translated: CSAREVSPGELFF.

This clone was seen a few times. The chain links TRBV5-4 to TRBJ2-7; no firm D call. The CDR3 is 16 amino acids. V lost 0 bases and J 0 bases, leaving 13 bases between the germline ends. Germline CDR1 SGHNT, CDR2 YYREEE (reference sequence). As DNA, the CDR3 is TGTGCCAGCAGCTTGGGGGCGCAGGCAAGCTCCTACGAGCAGTACTTC. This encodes CASSLGAQASSYEQYF. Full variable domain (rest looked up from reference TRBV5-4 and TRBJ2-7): ETGVTQSPTHLIKTRGQQVTLRCSSQSGHNTVSWYQQALGQGPQFIFQYYREEENGRGNFPPRFSGLQFPNYSSELNVNALELDDSALYLCASSLGAQASSYEQYFGPGTRLTVT.

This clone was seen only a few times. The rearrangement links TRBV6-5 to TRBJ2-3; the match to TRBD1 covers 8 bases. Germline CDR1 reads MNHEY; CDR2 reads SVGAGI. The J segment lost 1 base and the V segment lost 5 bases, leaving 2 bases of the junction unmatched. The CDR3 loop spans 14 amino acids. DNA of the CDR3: TGTGCCAGCAGTGCGGGACAGGGCACAGATACGCAGTATTTT. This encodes CASSAGQGTDTQYF.

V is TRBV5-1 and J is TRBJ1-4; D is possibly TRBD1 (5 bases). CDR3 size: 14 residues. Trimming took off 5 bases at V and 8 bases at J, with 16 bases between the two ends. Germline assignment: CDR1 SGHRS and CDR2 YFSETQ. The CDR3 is CASSGQGQREKLFF. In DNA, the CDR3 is TGCGCCAGCAGTGGGCAGGGCCAAAGGGAAAAACTGTTTTTT.

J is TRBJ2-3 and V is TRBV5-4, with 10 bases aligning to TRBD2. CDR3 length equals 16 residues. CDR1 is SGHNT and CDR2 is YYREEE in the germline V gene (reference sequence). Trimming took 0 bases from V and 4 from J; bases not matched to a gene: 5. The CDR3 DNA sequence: TGTGCCAGCAGCTTGGCAGCGGGGGGGATGGCAGATACGCAGTATTTT. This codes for CASSLAAGGMADTQYF.

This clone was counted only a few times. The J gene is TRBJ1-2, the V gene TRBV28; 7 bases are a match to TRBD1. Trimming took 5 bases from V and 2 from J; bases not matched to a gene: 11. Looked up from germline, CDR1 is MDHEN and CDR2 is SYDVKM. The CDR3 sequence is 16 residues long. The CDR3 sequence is CASSGTVNRGNYGYTF. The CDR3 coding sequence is TGTGCCAGCAGTGGGACAGTCAATCGAGGGAACTATGGCTACACCTTC.

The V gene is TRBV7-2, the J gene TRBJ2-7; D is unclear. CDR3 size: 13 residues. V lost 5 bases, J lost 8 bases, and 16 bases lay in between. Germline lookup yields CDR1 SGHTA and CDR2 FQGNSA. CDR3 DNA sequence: TGTGCCAGCAGCCCAGTTCGAGGCTTCCAGCAGTACTTC. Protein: CASSPVRGFQQYF.

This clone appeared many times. CDR3 in amino acids: CASSPEGGTQYF. As DNA, the CDR3 is TGTGCCAGCTCACCAGAAGGAGGTACGCAGTATTTT. J is TRBJ2-3 and V is TRBV18; tentative D call: TRBD2 (5 bases). Trimming shortened V by 2 bases and J by 8 bases, and 8 bases separated the two germline ends. Germline CDR1 reads KGHSH; CDR2 reads LQKENI. The CDR3 runs to 12 residues.

The DNA of the CDR3 is TGCAGCGTTCGGGGTATGACGGGCTACACCTTC. This translates into CSVRGMTGYTF. J is TRBJ1-2 and V is TRBV29-1; the D is unclear. This CDR3 is 11 amino acids long. CDR1 is SQVTM, CDR2 ANQGSEA, per germline. Trimming took 5 bases from V and 8 from J, leaving 12 bases between them. Filled out from reference TRBV29-1 and TRBJ1-2, the complete variable domain reads SAVISQKPSRDICQRGTSLTIQCQVDSQVTMMFWYRQQPGQSLTLIATANQGSEATYESGFVIDKFPISRPNLTFSTLTVSNMSPEDSSIYLCSVRGMTGYTFGSGTRLTVV.

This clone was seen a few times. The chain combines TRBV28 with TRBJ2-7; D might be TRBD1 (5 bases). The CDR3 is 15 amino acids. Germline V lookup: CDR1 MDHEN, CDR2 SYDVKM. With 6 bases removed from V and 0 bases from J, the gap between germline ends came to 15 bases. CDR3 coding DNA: TGTGCCAGCAGCCATAGGTATGACAGCTCCTACGAGCAGTACTTC. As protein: CASSHRYDSSYEQYF.